Listed here are 13 T cell receptor beta chains from one sample, sequenced in a study of cytomegalovirus exposure and HLA in healthy donors. The assay was immunoSEQ multiplex PCR, and TCRdb's table has in-frame clones only and misses some. In the table there are 90,000 to 130,000 clones, over 75% of which are singletons. Material: PBMCs. The receptors come from a woman in her 30s in good health and CMV-seropositive.

CDR3 protein: CASSGRGDEQYF. As DNA, the CDR3 is TGTGCCAGCAGCGGGCGGGGGGATGAGCAGTACTTC. The chain is built from TRBV27 and TRBJ2-7, with 8 bases matching TRBD2. Germline CDR1 and CDR2: MNHEY and SMNVEV (reference sequence). The CDR3 covers 12 residues. The J segment lost 7 bases and the V segment lost 6 bases, leaving 5 bases of the junction unmatched.

The V call is TRBV18, the J call TRBJ2-7; a weak D match, TRBD1 (6 bases). Germline values: CDR1 KGHSH, CDR2 LQKENI. This CDR3 has 13 amino acids. Trimming removed 3 bases at V and 10 bases at J, with 16 bases between. The CDR3 DNA is TGTGCCAGCTCACCGGTCCCCGAGGGGGAACAGTACTTC. Translated: CASSPVPEGEQYF.

V and J are TRBV2 and TRBJ1-1, with TRBD1 matching over 10 bases. CDR3 length: 14 residues. CDR1 and CDR2 (germline): SNHLY, FYNNEI. V lost 8 bases and J lost 5; bases outside the gene matches: 8. The CDR3 protein is CASGRDRGGTEAFF. CDR3 sequence (DNA): TGTGCCAGCGGCCGGGACAGGGGAGGGACTGAAGCTTTCTTT.

The genes are TRBV5-1 and TRBJ2-3, with 7 bases identical to TRBD2. This CDR3 is built from 15 residues. In germline, CDR1 is SGHRS, CDR2 YFSETQ. V dropped 7 bases and J dropped 5; count of bases not matched to a gene: 13. DNA for the CDR3: TGCGCCAGCCGGCGTGACGGGGGGAGTGGAGATACGCAGTATTTT. It translates to CASRRDGGSGDTQYF.

The V gene is TRBV6-1, the J gene TRBJ1-5; D unresolved. The ends were cut back, 0 bases at V and 8 bases at J, with 14 bases in the middle. This CDR3 is 15 amino acids long. Germline CDR1 is MNHNS and CDR2 is SASEGT. The CDR3 loop is CASSEAPRFPEPQHF. CDR3 bases: TGTGCCAGCAGTGAAGCGCCGCGGTTCCCGGAGCCCCAGCATTTT.

The chain links TRBV5-6 to TRBJ2-7; TRBD1 agrees at 8 bases. CDR1 is SGHDT, CDR2 YYEEEE, per germline. This CDR3 has 12 residues. Trimming removed 5 bases from V and 4 bases from J; junction bases left unmatched: 2. In DNA, the CDR3 is TGTGCCAGCAGGCGGACAGGGTACGAGCAGTACTTC. It is translated as CASRRTGYEQYF.

V is TRBV28 and J is TRBJ2-1; 10 positions match TRBD1. With V trimmed by 6 bases and J by 8 bases, 13 bases remained unmatched. There are 16 residues in the CDR3. CDR1 and CDR2 (germline): MDHEN, SYDVKM. CDR3 bases: TGTGCCAGCAGCTCGCCCGAGGGACAGGGGTTACATGAGCAGTTCTTC. As protein: CASSSPEGQGLHEQFF.

The chain links TRBV6-1 to TRBJ2-7; a possible D gene is TRBD2 (6 bases). This CDR3 contains 14 residues. The V and J ends lost 6 bases and 0 bases respectively, with 12 bases between them. Germline values: CDR1 MNHNS, CDR2 SASEGT. The CDR3: CASRSAGSSYEQYF. In DNA form, the CDR3 reads TGTGCCAGCAGGTCAGCGGGTAGCTCCTACGAGCAGTACTTC.

This chain joins TRBV4-2 and TRBJ1-2; weak D call: TRBD1 (6 bases). The CDR3 extends over 17 amino acids. Germline lookup yields CDR1 LGHNA and CDR2 YNFKEQ. V was shortened by 0 bases and J by 7 bases, with 21 bases between the two germline ends. The CDR3 DNA reads TGTGCCAGCAGCCAAGATTGGGCTGGGGGCGGCGTTGGTGGCTACACCTTC. Its translation is CASSQDWAGGGVGGYTF.

This clone was detected a few times. The rearrangement links TRBV14 to TRBJ1-1; D might be TRBD1 (5 bases). This CDR3 contains 14 residues. CDR1 and CDR2 (germline): SGHDN, FVKESK. The ends were cut back, 0 bases at V and 10 bases at J, with 15 bases in the middle. DNA for the CDR3: TGTGCCAGCAGCCAAGATTTGACAGCCGGTAGAGCTTTCTTT. This sequence encodes CASSQDLTAGRAFF.

The CDR3 DNA reads as TGTGCCAGCAGTCCCTTTCCCGAAAAACTGTTTTTT. Its translation: CASSPFPEKLFF. V and J are TRBV28 and TRBJ1-4; D gene uncertain. Trimming shortened V by 5 bases and J by 8 bases, and 9 bases separated the two germline ends. The CDR3 is 12 residues long. Per germline, CDR1 MDHEN and CDR2 SYDVKM.

The V and J genes are TRBV2 and TRBJ1-6; 8 nucleotides match TRBD1. The germline V gene encodes CDR1 SNHLY and CDR2 FYNNEI. This CDR3 spans 13 amino acids. V was clipped by 7 bases and J by 10 bases; unmatched bases: 6. The CDR3 region is CASNGQGRSPLHF. DNA of the CDR3: TGTGCCAGCAATGGACAGGGCCGGTCACCCCTCCACTTT.

The J gene is TRBJ2-1, the V gene TRBV30, with 10 bases lining up with TRBD1. Germline V CDR1 and CDR2: GTSNPN, SVGIG (reference sequence). This CDR3 has 13 residues. The junction had 6 bases not matched to a gene; V was cut back by 7 bases and J by 6 bases. CDR3 amino acids: CASWTGGGNEQFF. The CDR3, as DNA: TGTGCCTCCTGGACAGGGGGAGGCAATGAGCAGTTCTTC.